This is a list of T cell receptor beta chains from one sample in a study of T cells in Graves' hyperthyroidism and ophthalmopathy. TCRdb itself ran the multiplex PCR reads through MiXCR, one entry per CDR3 protein. The sample carries about 560,000 distinct CDR3 sequences, around 46% recorded once. The specimen sequenced was peripheral blood or thyroid tissue (not recorded which). The receptors derive from a young woman with Graves' hyperthyroidism. The CDR3 runs from the conserved cysteine through the conserved F or W. Each record gives: D gene, J gene, clone size, V gene, CDR3 DNA, CDR3 protein. The D gene is left open where the match is weak. Only part of the rows carry a size: once, few, many, or a class if the clone is expanded.

>-|TRBJ1-2|once|TRBV5-4
TGTGCCAGCAGCTTGGGATGGGGCTACACCTTC
CASSLGWGYTF
>-|TRBJ2-2|few|TRBV7-2
TGTGCCAGCAGCTTGAGCACAGCGAACACCGGGGAGCTGTTTTTT
CASSLSTANTGELFF
>TRBD1|TRBJ1-2|many|TRBV10-3
TGTGCCACGTACAGCAGACAGGGCGACGGCTACACCTTC
CATYSRQGDGYTF
>-|TRBJ1-2|few|TRBV20-1
TGCAGTGCTGGGAGAACTAACTATGGCTACACCTTC
CSAGRTNYGYTF
>-|TRBJ1-5|few|TRBV11-2
TGTGCCAGCAGCCCGGTCAGGGAATATAGCAATCAGCCCCAGCATTTT
CASSPVREYSNQPQHF
>-|TRBJ1-2|few|TRBV2
TGTGCCAGCAGTGAAGCGGGGGATGGCTACACCTTC
CASSEAGDGYTF
>TRBD1|TRBJ1-4|-|TRBV5-5
TGTGCCAGCAGCTCCAGGGGGGCTAATGAAAAACTGTTTTTT
CASSSRGANEKLFF
>-|TRBJ1-2|many|TRBV10-3
TGTGCCACCGAGGGACTCCCTAGGGGCTCCTATGGCTACACCTTC
CATEGLPRGSYGYTF
>-|TRBJ2-7|few|TRBV12-3/TRBV12-4
TGTGCCAGCAGTTCCCCACCCAGAGAGCAGTACTTC
CASSSPPREQYF
>TRBD1|TRBJ1-4|-|TRBV20-1
TGCAGTCCATACCAACAGGGGACTAATGAAAAACTGTTTTTT
CSPYQQGTNEKLFF